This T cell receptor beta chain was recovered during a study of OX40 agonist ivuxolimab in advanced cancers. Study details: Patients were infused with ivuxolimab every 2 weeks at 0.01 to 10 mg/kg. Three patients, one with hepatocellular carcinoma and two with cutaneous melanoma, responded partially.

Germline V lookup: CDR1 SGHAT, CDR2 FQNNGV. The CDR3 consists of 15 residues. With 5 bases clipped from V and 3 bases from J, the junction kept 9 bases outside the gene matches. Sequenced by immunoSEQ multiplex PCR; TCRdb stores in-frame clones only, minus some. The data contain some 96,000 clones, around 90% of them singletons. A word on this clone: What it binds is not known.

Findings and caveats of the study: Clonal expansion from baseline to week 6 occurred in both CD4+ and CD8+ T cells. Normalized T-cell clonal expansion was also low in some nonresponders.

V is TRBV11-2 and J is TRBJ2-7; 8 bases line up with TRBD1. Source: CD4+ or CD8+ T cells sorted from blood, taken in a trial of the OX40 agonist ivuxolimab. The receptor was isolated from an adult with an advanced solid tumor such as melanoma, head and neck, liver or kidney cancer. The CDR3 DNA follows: TGTGCCAGCAGCAAAGTACAGGGGGAAAACTACGAGCAGTACTTC. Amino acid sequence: CASSKVQGENYEQYF.